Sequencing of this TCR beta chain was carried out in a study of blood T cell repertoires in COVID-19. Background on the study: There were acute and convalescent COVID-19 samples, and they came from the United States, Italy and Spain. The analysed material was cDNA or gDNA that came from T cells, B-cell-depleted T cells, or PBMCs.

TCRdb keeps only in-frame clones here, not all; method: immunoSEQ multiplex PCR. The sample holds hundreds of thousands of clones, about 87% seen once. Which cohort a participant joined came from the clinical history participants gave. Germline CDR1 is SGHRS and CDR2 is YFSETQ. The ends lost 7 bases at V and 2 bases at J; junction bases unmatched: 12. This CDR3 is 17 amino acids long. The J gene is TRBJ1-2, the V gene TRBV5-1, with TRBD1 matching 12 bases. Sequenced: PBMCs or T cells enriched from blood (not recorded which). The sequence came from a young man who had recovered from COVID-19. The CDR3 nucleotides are TGCGCCAGCGCCGGGACAGGGGGCCTCTTAAACAACTATGGCTACACCTTC. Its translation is CASAGTGGLLNNYGYTF. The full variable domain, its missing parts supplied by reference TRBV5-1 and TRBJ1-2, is KAGVTQTPRYLIKTRGQQVTLSCSPISGHRSVSWYQQTPGQGLQFLFEYFSETQRNKGNFPGRFSGRQFSNSRSEMNVSTLELGDSALYLCASAGTGGLLNNYGYTFGSGTRLTVV.